These 23 T cell receptor beta chains were all obtained from the same sample, sequenced in a study of control samples from healthy donors and cancer patients. Produced via immunoSEQ multiplex PCR; TCRdb's table is partial and in-frame only. The table shows fewer than 200,000 clones, with around 93% occurring only once. The specimen was blood. Source of these receptors: a woman aged 60-75 years in good health.

V and J are TRBV29-1 and TRBJ1-5, with D unresolved. The V and J ends lost 4 bases and 3 bases respectively, with 7 bases between them. The CDR3 consists of 12 residues. CDR1 is SQVTM, CDR2 ANQGSEA, per germline. CDR3 sequence: CSVGEFNQPQHF. CDR3 DNA sequence: TGCAGCGTTGGCGAGTTCAATCAGCCCCAGCATTTT.

V is TRBV18 and J is TRBJ1-3, with D perhaps matching TRBD1 (6 bases). The CDR3 covers 19 residues. The germline V and J ends were trimmed by 1 base and 4 bases, with 23 bases remaining between them. Germline V gene lookup returns CDR1 KGHSH and CDR2 LQKENI. CDR3 nucleotide sequence: TGTGCCAGCTCACCACTACAGGGTCGGGGTCTGTCGAAAGGAAACACCATATATTTT. Translation gives CASSPLQGRGLSKGNTIYF.

The chain employs TRBV10-3 and TRBJ1-1, with D possibly matching TRBD1 (6 bases). With 5 bases removed from V and 3 bases from J, the gap between germline ends came to 16 bases. Per the germline V gene, CDR1 is ENHRY and CDR2 is SYGVKD. There are 15 residues in the CDR3. CDR3 DNA sequence: TGTGCCATCAGTCCGGGACATCAAGGGGACACTGAAGCTTTCTTT. This gives the protein CAISPGHQGDTEAFF.

The rearrangement joins TRBV6-1 to TRBJ2-5; possibly TRBD2 for D (6 bases). Germline CDR1 is MNHNS and CDR2 is SASEGT. CDR3 size: 16 residues. The ends were cut back, 3 bases at V and 1 base at J, with 15 bases in the middle. The CDR3 region is CASSDWGRQVQETQYF. The CDR3 DNA reads as TGTGCCAGCAGTGATTGGGGGAGGCAGGTCCAAGAGACCCAGTACTTC.

The chain is built from TRBV5-1 and TRBJ1-3; D might be TRBD1 (6 bases). The V end was cut by 2 bases, the J end by 4 bases, with 16 bases between. CDR3 length: 16 amino acids. The V gene's germline CDR1 is SGHRS and CDR2 YFSETQ. The CDR3 region is CASSFGTPQGGNTIYF. CDR3 coding DNA: TGCGCCAGCAGCTTTGGAACCCCACAGGGAGGAAACACCATATATTTT. The variable domain in full, with the rest retrieved from reference TRBV5-1 and TRBJ1-3, is KAGVTQTPRYLIKTRGQQVTLSCSPISGHRSVSWYQQTPGQGLQFLFEYFSETQRNKGNFPGRFSGRQFSNSRSEMNVSTLELGDSALYLCASSFGTPQGGNTIYFGEGSWLTVV.

J is TRBJ1-2 and V is TRBV25-1, with 7 bases lining up with TRBD1. Germline-derived CDR1 and CDR2 are MGHDK and SYGVNS. Trimming cost V 9 bases and J 8 bases; bases outside gene matches: 12. CDR3 length: 13 residues. The CDR3 nucleotides are TGTGCCAGTCTTACCGGGACAGCATACGGCTACACCTTC. Its translation: CASLTGTAYGYTF.

This chain's CDR3 is CASSSNRETQYF. In DNA form, the CDR3 reads TGTGCCAGCAGCTCAAATCGTGAGACCCAGTACTTC. The V and J genes are TRBV7-7 and TRBJ2-5, with D uncertain. This CDR3 comprises 12 residues. Deletions cut 4 bases from V and 5 bases from J, with 8 bases between. CDR1 is SSHAT and CDR2 is FNYEAQ in the germline V gene (reference sequence). Using reference TRBV7-7 and TRBJ2-5 for the parts outside the CDR3, the full variable domain is GAGVSQSPRYKVTKRGQDVTLRCDPISSHATLYWYQQALGQGPEFLTYFNYEAQPDKSGLPSDRFSAERPEGSISTLTIQRTEQRDSAMYRCASSSNRETQYFGPGTRLLVL.

This clone was detected once. CDR3 nucleotide sequence: TGTGCCAGCAGACGACAGGAGAATCAGCCCCAGCATTTT. It translates to CASRRQENQPQHF. V is TRBV12-3 or TRBV12-4 and J is TRBJ1-5, with D possibly matching TRBD1 (6 bases). CDR3 length: 13 amino acids. The germline V and J ends were trimmed by 6 bases and 4 bases, with 10 bases remaining between them.

V is TRBV28 and J is TRBJ2-5; 9 bases are a match to TRBD2. Germline values: CDR1 MDHEN, CDR2 SYDVKM. The V and J ends lost 1 base and 9 bases, in that order; junction bases with no gene match: 6. This CDR3 region has 14 residues. In DNA, the CDR3 is TGTGCCAGCAGTTTATCTAGCGGGGCCGGGCCCCAGTACTTC. This gives the protein CASSLSSGAGPQYF.

The chain recombines TRBV7-2 with TRBJ1-3; D gene uncertain. Trimming cost V 2 bases and J 0 bases, with 8 bases left between them. The CDR3 totals 15 residues. Germline V gene lookup returns CDR1 SGHTA and CDR2 FQGNSA. The chain's CDR3 is CASSLYPGSGNTIYF. The DNA for the CDR3 is TGTGCCAGCAGCTTATACCCCGGCTCTGGAAACACCATATATTTT. Variable domain in full (rest from reference TRBV7-2 and TRBJ1-3): GAGVSQSPSNKVTEKGKDVELRCDPISGHTALYWYRQSLGQGLEFLIYFQGNSAPDKSGLPSDRFSAERTGGSVSTLTIQRTQQEDSAVYLCASSLYPGSGNTIYFGEGSWLTVV.

The V and J genes are TRBV19 and TRBJ2-7; D remains ambiguous. Trimming removed 0 bases from V and 1 base from J, with 7 bases in between. Germline values: CDR1 LNHDA, CDR2 SQIVND (reference sequence). This CDR3 region has 14 residues. The CDR3 nucleotides read TGTGCCAGTAGTATAGAATCCCAGTCCTACGAGCAGTACTTC. Translated, it gives CASSIESQSYEQYF.

The CDR3: CASSLVPGYGETQYF. As DNA, the CDR3 is TGCGCCAGCAGCTTGGTCCCGGGATACGGAGAGACCCAGTACTTC. The chain employs TRBV5-1 and TRBJ2-5; perhaps TRBD2 as D (5 bases). Germline V gives CDR1 SGHRS, CDR2 YFSETQ. The length of the CDR3 is 15 residues. Trimming took off 0 bases at V and 4 bases at J, with 13 bases between the two ends. The variable domain in full, with the rest retrieved from reference TRBV5-1 and TRBJ2-5, is KAGVTQTPRYLIKTRGQQVTLSCSPISGHRSVSWYQQTPGQGLQFLFEYFSETQRNKGNFPGRFSGRQFSNSRSEMNVSTLELGDSALYLCASSLVPGYGETQYFGPGTRLLVL.

This chain uses TRBV15 with TRBJ1-5; D call uncertain. CDR3 size: 14 residues. Germline V gene lookup returns CDR1 LNHNV and CDR2 YYDKDF (reference sequence). The V end was cut by 5 bases, the J end by 7 bases, with 15 bases between. The CDR3, as DNA: TGTGCCACCAGCTATCGGACTACGGGGCAGCCCCAGCATTTT. This encodes CATSYRTTGQPQHF.

V usage is TRBV2 and J usage is TRBJ1-2, with 9 bases identical to TRBD1. Germline CDR1 is SNHLY and CDR2 is FYNNEI. The CDR3 totals 12 residues. Trimming removed 6 bases from V and 6 bases from J; junction bases left unmatched: 2. The CDR3: CASSRQGDGYTF. Written as DNA, the CDR3 is TGTGCCAGCAGCCGACAGGGGGATGGCTACACCTTC.

Here the CDR3 DNA reads TGTGCCAGCAGACCAGGGGGGCAGAAAGAGACCCAGTACTTC. It translates to CASRPGGQKETQYF. The chain combines TRBV6-5 with TRBJ2-5; perhaps TRBD1 as D (7 bases). V was pared by 6 bases and J by 3 bases, with 14 bases between. In germline, CDR1 is MNHEY, CDR2 SVGAGI. The CDR3 length is 14 residues.

The chain joins TRBV7-2 to TRBJ1-1; 11 nucleotides match TRBD1. The CDR3 runs to 12 residues. CDR1 SGHTA and CDR2 FQGNSA come from the germline V gene. V shed 5 bases, J shed 10 bases, and the junction held 3 bases outside the gene matches. DNA for the CDR3: TGTGCCAGCAGCCATGGGACAGGGGGAGCTTTCTTT. This translates into CASSHGTGGAFF.

The chain carries TRBV4-3 and TRBJ1-3; D is perhaps TRBD1 (6 bases). The CDR3 extends over 16 amino acids. Germline CDR1 and CDR2: LGHNA and YSLEER. V was clipped by 2 bases and J by 1 base, with 12 bases between them. CDR3 bases: TGCGCCAGCAGCCAAAATTTTCAGGGGTCTGGAAACACCATATATTTT. Translating gives CASSQNFQGSGNTIYF.

The V gene is TRBV4-3, the J gene TRBJ2-7, with 9 bases that match TRBD1. The V gene end was trimmed by 4 bases and the J gene end by 5 bases; junction bases not matched to a gene: 9. CDR1 and CDR2 (germline): LGHNA, YSLEER. This CDR3 contains 15 residues. In DNA, the CDR3 is TGCGCCAGCAGCCGGGGACAGGGCCCGAGGGACGAGCAGTACTTC. It translates to CASSRGQGPRDEQYF.

V gene TRBV7-2 combines with J gene TRBJ1-1; possibly TRBD1 for D (5 bases). Germline CDR1 and CDR2: SGHTA and FQGNSA. This CDR3 has 14 residues. V was shortened by 7 bases and J by 6 bases, with 18 bases between the two germline ends. The CDR3 DNA follows: TGTGCCAGCACCTCTTTGGGACCGGGGCCTGAAGCTTTCTTT. This codes for CASTSLGPGPEAFF.

The V gene is TRBV27, the J gene TRBJ2-2; D tentatively fits TRBD1 or TRBD2 (6 bases each). This CDR3 spans 16 amino acids. The germline V gene encodes CDR1 MNHEY and CDR2 SMNVEV (reference sequence). Trimming removed 2 bases at V and 1 base at J, with 11 bases between. This CDR3 is CASSLRGARNTGELFF. The CDR3 DNA is TGTGCCAGCAGTTTAAGGGGGGCAAGGAACACCGGGGAGCTGTTTTTT.

The chain employs TRBV18 and TRBJ1-2; D is unresolved. The germline gives CDR1 KGHSH, CDR2 LQKENI. V shed 5 bases and J shed 2 bases, with 15 bases lying between them. The CDR3 spans 15 residues. The CDR3 loop is CASSRVSGINYGYTF. DNA for the CDR3: TGTGCCAGCTCAAGGGTCTCGGGAATAAACTATGGCTACACCTTC. The whole variable domain, remainder taken from reference TRBV18 and TRBJ1-2, is NAGVMQNPRHLVRRRGQEARLRCSPMKGHSHVYWYRQLPEEGLKFMVYLQKENIIDESGMPKERFSAEFPKEGPSILRIQQVVRGDSAAYFCASSRVSGINYGYTFGSGTRLTVV.

The rearrangement links TRBV5-4 to TRBJ2-3, with 10 bases identical to TRBD2. The CDR3 extends over 16 amino acids. From germline, CDR1 is SGHNT and CDR2 YYREEE (reference sequence). Trimming cost V 4 bases and J 5 bases; bases outside gene matches: 10. DNA for the CDR3: TGTGCCAGCAGCGACCATAGCGGGGGGCCAAGAGATACGCAGTATTTT. Residues: CASSDHSGGPRDTQYF.

This chain links TRBV6-5 with TRBJ2-7; 9 positions agree with TRBD1. After removal of 6 bases from V and 7 bases from J, the junction contained 7 bases not matched to a gene. Per the germline V gene, CDR1 is MNHEY and CDR2 is SVGAGI. CDR3 size: 13 residues. CDR3 DNA: TGTGCCAGCAGCCAACAGGGGGCGGGAGAGCAGTACTTC. Amino acids: CASSQQGAGEQYF.